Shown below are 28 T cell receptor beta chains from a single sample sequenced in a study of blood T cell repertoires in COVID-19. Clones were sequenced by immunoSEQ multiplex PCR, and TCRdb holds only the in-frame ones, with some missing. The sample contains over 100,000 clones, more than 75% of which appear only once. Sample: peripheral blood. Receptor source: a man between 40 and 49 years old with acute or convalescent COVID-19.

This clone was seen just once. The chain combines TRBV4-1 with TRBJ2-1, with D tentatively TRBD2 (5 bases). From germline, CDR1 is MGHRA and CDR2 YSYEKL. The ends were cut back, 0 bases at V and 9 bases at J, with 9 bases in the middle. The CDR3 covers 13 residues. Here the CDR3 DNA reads TGCGCCAGCAGCCAAGACGGGGTTGGTGAGCAGTTCTTC. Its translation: CASSQDGVGEQFF.

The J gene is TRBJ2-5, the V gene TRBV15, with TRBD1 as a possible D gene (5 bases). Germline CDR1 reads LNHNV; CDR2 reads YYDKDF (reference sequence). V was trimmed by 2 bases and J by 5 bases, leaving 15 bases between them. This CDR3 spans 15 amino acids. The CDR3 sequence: CATSRQGMVGETQYF. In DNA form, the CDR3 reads TGTGCCACCAGCAGACAGGGTATGGTCGGGGAGACCCAGTACTTC.

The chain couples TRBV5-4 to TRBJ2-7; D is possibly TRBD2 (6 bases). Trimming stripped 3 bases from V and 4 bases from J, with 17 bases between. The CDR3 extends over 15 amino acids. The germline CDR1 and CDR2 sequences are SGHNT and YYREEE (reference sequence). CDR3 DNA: TGTGCCAGCAGCTCAGGGTCACGGGGGATTTACGAGCAGTACTTC. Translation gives CASSSGSRGIYEQYF.

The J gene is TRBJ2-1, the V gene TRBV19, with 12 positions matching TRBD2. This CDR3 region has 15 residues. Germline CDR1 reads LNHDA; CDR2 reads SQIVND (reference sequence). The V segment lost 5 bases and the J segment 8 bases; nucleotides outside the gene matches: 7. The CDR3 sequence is CASSARTSGNYEQFF. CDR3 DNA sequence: TGTGCCAGTAGTGCACGGACTAGCGGGAACTATGAGCAGTTCTTC.

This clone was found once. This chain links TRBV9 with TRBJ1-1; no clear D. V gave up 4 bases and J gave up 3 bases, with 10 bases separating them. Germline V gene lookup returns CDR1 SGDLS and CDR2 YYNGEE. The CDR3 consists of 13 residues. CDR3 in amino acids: CASSSSAYTEAFF. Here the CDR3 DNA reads TGTGCCAGCAGCTCTAGTGCATACACTGAAGCTTTCTTT.

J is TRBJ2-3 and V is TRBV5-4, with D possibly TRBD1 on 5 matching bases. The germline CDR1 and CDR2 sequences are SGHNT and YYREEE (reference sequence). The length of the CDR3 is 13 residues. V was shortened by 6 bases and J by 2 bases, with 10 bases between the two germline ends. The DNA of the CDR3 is TGTGCCAGCATGACAGAATCCACAGATACGCAGTATTTT. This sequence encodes CASMTESTDTQYF.

CDR3 protein: CATSRGGSGGRSTDTQYF. Here the CDR3 DNA reads TGTGCCACCAGCAGAGGGGGTAGCGGGGGGCGTAGCACAGATACGCAGTATTTT. This sequence joins TRBV15 and TRBJ2-3; 10 nucleotides agree with TRBD2. Germline CDR1 is LNHNV and CDR2 is YYDKDF (reference sequence). The V gene end was trimmed by 1 base and the J gene end by 0 bases; junction bases not matched to a gene: 7. The CDR3 extends over 18 amino acids.

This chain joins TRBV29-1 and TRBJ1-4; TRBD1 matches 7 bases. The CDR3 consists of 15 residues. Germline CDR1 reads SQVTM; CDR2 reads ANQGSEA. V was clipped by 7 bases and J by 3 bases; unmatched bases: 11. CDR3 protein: CSATGENAANEKLFF. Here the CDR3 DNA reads TGCAGCGCTACAGGGGAAAATGCGGCTAATGAAAAACTGTTTTTT.

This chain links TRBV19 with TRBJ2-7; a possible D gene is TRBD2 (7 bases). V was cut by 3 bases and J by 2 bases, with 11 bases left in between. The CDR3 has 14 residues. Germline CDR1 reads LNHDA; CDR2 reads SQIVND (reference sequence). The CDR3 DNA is TGTGCCAGTAGTATTGGGGGGGCCCCCTACGAGCAGTACTTC. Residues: CASSIGGAPYEQYF.

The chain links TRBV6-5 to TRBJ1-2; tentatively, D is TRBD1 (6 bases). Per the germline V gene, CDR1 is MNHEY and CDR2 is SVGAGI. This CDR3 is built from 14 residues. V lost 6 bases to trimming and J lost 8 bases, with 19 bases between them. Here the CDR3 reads CASRPQGRRGGYTF. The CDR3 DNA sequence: TGTGCCAGCAGACCTCAGGGGCGGAGAGGAGGCTACACCTTC.

This CDR3 reads CASSFGPNTDTQYF. CDR3 in DNA: TGTGCCAGCAGTTTTGGTCCTAACACAGATACGCAGTATTTT. V is TRBV6-5 and J is TRBJ2-3; D remains ambiguous. Trimming left V 4 bases short and J 2 bases short, with 10 bases between. Germline V gene lookup returns CDR1 MNHEY and CDR2 SVGAGI. The CDR3 spans 14 residues.

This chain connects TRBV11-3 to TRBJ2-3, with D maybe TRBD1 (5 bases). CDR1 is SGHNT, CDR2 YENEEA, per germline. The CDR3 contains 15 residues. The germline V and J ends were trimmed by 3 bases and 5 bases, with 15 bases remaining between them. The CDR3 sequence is CASSFGQGSQDTQYF. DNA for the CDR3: TGTGCCAGCAGCTTTGGCCAGGGAAGTCAAGATACGCAGTATTTT.

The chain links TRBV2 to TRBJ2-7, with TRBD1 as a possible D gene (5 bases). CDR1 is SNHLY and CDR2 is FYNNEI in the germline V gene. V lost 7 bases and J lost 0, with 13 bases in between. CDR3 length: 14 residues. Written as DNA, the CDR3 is TGTGCCAGCATTGTCGGCAGGGACTCCTACGAGCAGTACTTC. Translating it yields CASIVGRDSYEQYF.

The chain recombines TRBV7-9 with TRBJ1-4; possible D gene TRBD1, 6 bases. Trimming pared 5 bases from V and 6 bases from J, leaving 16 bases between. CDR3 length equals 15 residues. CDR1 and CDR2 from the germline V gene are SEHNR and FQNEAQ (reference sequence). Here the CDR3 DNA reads TGTGCCAGCAGCCCTAGGGGGTTCCCAGATGAAAAACTGTTTTTT. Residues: CASSPRGFPDEKLFF.

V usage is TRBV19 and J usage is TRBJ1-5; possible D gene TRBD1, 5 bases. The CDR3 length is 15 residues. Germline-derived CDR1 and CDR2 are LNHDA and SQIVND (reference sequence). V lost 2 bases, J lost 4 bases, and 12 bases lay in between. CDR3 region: CASSILRVGNQPQHF. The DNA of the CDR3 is TGTGCCAGTAGTATACTCAGGGTGGGGAATCAGCCCCAGCATTTT.

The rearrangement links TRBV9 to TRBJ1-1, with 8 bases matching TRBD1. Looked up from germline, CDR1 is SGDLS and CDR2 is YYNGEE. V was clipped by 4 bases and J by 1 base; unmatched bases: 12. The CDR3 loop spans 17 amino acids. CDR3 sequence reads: CASSPHPPGTGNTEAFF. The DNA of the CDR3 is TGTGCCAGCAGCCCCCATCCCCCCGGGACAGGGAACACTGAAGCTTTCTTT.

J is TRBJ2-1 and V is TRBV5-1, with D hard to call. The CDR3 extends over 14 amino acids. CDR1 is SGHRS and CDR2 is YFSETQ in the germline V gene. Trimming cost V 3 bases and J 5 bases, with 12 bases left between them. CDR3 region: CASSYPGGDNEQFF. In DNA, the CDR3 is TGCGCCAGCAGCTACCCTGGCGGCGACAATGAGCAGTTCTTC.

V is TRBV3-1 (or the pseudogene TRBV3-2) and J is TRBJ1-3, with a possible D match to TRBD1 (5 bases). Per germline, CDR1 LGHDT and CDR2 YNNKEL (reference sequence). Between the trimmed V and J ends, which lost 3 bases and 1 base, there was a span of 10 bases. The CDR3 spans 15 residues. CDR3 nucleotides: TGTGCCAGCAGCCATACTCAGGGATCTGGAAACACCATATATTTT. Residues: CASSHTQGSGNTIYF.

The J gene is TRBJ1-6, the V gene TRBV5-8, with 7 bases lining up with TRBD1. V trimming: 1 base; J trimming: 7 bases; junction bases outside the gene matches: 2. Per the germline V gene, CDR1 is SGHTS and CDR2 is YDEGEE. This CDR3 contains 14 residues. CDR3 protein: CASSLSRGNSPLHF. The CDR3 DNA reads TGTGCCAGCAGCTTGAGCAGGGGGAATTCACCCCTCCACTTT.

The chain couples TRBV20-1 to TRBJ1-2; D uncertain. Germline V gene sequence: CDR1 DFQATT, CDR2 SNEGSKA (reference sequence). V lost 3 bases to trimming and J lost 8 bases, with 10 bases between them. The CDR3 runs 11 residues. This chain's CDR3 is CSARRSGGYTF. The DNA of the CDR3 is TGCAGTGCTAGGCGAAGCGGCGGCTACACCTTC.

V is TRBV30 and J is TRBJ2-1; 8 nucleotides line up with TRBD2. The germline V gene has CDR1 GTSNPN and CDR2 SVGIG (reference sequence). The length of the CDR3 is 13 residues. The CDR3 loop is CAWAGGAYNEQFF. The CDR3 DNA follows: TGTGCATGGGCCGGGGGGGCCTACAATGAGCAGTTCTTC.

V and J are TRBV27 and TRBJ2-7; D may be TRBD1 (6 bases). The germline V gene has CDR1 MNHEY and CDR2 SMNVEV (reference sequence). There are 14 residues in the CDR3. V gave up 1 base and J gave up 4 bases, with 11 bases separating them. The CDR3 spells CASSLLQGPYEQYF. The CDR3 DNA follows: TGTGCCAGCAGTTTATTACAGGGACCATACGAGCAGTACTTC.

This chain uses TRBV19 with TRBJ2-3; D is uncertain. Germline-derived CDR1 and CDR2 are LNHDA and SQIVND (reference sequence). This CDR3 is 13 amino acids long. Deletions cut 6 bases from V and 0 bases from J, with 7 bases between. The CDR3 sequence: CASSDTSTDTQYF. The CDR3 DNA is TGTGCCAGTAGCGATACTAGCACAGATACGCAGTATTTT.

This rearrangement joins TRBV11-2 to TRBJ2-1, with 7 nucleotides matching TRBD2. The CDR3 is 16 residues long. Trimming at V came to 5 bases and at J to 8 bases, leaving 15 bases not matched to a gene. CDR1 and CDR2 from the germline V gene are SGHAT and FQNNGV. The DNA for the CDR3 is TGTGCCAGCAGCGGTTTATCCAGCGGGGCAGTCGATGAGCAGTTCTTC. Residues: CASSGLSSGAVDEQFF.

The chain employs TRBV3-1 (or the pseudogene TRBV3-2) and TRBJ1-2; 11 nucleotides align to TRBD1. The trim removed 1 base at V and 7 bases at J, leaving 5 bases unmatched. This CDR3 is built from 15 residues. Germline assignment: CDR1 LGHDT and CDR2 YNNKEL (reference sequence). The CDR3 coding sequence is TGTGCCAGCAGCCAAGCCGGACAGGGGGCTTCTGGCTACACCTTC. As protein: CASSQAGQGASGYTF.

DNA for the CDR3: TGTGCCAGCAGTATGGAGAAGAGCTATGGCTACACCTTC. This gives the protein CASSMEKSYGYTF. The chain uses TRBV12-3 or TRBV12-4 and TRBJ1-2, with D uncertain. Trimming left V 5 bases short and J 4 bases short, with 11 bases between. The CDR3 runs 13 residues.

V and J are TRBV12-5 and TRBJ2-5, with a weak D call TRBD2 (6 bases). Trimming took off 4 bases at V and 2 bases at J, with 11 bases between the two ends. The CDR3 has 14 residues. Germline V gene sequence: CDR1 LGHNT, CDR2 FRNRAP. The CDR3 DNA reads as TGTGCTAGTGGTTCGGGGCGGGATCAAGAGACCCAGTACTTC. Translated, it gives CASGSGRDQETQYF.

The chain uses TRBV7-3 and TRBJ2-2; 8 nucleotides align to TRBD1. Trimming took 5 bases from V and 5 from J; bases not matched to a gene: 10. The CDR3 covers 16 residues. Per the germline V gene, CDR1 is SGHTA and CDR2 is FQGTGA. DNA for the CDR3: TGTGCCAGCAGCCAGTCCACAGGGGGTGGGACCGGGGAGCTGTTTTTT. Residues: CASSQSTGGGTGELFF. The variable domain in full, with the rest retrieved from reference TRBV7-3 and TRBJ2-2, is GAGVSQTPSNKVTEKGKYVELRCDPISGHTALYWYRQSLGQGPEFLIYFQGTGAADDSGLPNDRFFAVRPEGSVSTLKIQRTERGDSAVYLCASSQSTGGGTGELFFGEGSRLTVL.